This T cell receptor beta chain was documented in a study of OX40 agonist ivuxolimab in advanced cancers. The overall study: In this cohort, patients received ivuxolimab, an agonistic anti-OX40 (CD134) antibody. Study conclusions and caveats: Some patients who did not respond also had low normalized T-cell clonal expansion.

Systemic immunosuppression or a history of autoimmune disease excluded patients. Blood sampling took place at baseline, cycle 4 day 1, and cycle 7 day 1. Produced via immunoSEQ multiplex PCR; TCRdb's table is partial and in-frame only. The sample includes around 150,000 clones, 90% of them seen just once. The V end lost 6 bases, the J end lost 4 bases, and 13 bases lay between the germline ends. Germline V gives CDR1 MDHEN, CDR2 SYDVKM. The length of the CDR3 is 13 residues. As to this clone: Its target is unknown.

The gene calls are TRBV28 and TRBJ2-7; D is possibly TRBD1 or TRBD2 (7 bases each). The sequencing here drew on CD4+ or CD8+ T cells sorted from blood, taken in a trial of the OX40 agonist ivuxolimab. This sequence originates from an adult with an advanced solid tumor such as melanoma, head and neck, liver or kidney cancer. CDR3 loop: CASSSGGGYEQYF. The CDR3 DNA is TGTGCCAGCAGCTCAGGGGGGGGGTACGAGCAGTACTTC.